The rows below give T cell receptor beta chains drawn from one sample of a study of OX40 agonist ivuxolimab in advanced cancers. The method was immunoSEQ multiplex PCR; TCRdb's version includes in-frame clones alone and lacks a portion of them. The sample carries 74,000 or so clones, 90% to 95% recorded once. The source material was CD4+ or CD8+ T cells sorted from blood, sampled in a trial of the OX40 agonist ivuxolimab. These receptors came from an adult with an advanced solid tumor such as melanoma, head and neck, liver or kidney cancer. Each CDR3 is given with its conserved first and last residue. Fields, in order: J gene, D gene, V gene, clone size, CDR3 DNA, CDR3 protein. D genes are given only for firm matches. Clone size appears in some rows only: once, few, many, or a class for an expanded clone.

j_call: TRBJ2-7
d_call: TRBD1
v_call: TRBV10-2
clone_size: NA
cdr3_nt: TGCGCCAGCAGTGAGTCGGGGACAGGGAAGTACGAGCAGTACTTC
cdr3_aa: CASSESGTGKYEQYF

j_call: TRBJ2-7
d_call: NA
v_call: TRBV30
clone_size: NA
cdr3_nt: TGTGCCGGCCGGGGATCCTACGAGCAGTACTTC
cdr3_aa: CAGRGSYEQYF

j_call: TRBJ1-1
d_call: TRBD1
v_call: TRBV28
clone_size: NA
cdr3_nt: TGTGCCAGCCTCTATGACAGGGGGATTGGCACTGAAGCTTTCTTT
cdr3_aa: CASLYDRGIGTEAFF

j_call: TRBJ2-7
d_call: TRBD1
v_call: TRBV27
clone_size: NA
cdr3_nt: TGTGCCAGCAGTTTAGGGACAGGGTCCTACGAGCAGTACTTC
cdr3_aa: CASSLGTGSYEQYF

j_call: TRBJ1-1
d_call: NA
v_call: TRBV6-5
clone_size: NA
cdr3_nt: TGTGCCAGCAGCCTGGGGGGCGTAATGAACACTGAAGCTTTCTTT
cdr3_aa: CASSLGGVMNTEAFF

j_call: TRBJ1-1
d_call: NA
v_call: TRBV9
clone_size: NA
cdr3_nt: TGTGCCAGCAGCGTAGTGGCTGGGACTGAAGCTTTCTTT
cdr3_aa: CASSVVAGTEAFF

j_call: TRBJ2-5
d_call: NA
v_call: TRBV13
clone_size: NA
cdr3_nt: TGTGCCAGCAGCTTAAGCCATGAGACCCAGTACTTC
cdr3_aa: CASSLSHETQYF

j_call: TRBJ2-1
d_call: NA
v_call: TRBV10-2
clone_size: NA
cdr3_nt: TGCGCCAGCAGGTCCTGGGACTCGGAGGGGACCTACAATGAGCAGTTCTTC
cdr3_aa: CASRSWDSEGTYNEQFF

j_call: TRBJ1-2
d_call: NA
v_call: TRBV5-1
clone_size: NA
cdr3_nt: TGCGCCAGCAGCCGGATTAACTATGGCTACACCTTC
cdr3_aa: CASSRINYGYTF

j_call: TRBJ2-4
d_call: NA
v_call: TRBV19
clone_size: once
cdr3_nt: TGTGCCAGTAGTATCGGGGCCCGCATGTACTTC
cdr3_aa: CASSIGARMYF

j_call: TRBJ1-5
d_call: NA
v_call: TRBV6-5
clone_size: NA
cdr3_nt: TGTGCCAGCAGTTACTCGAGGGGCGCGGAGCCCCAGCATTTT
cdr3_aa: CASSYSRGAEPQHF

j_call: TRBJ2-1
d_call: NA
v_call: TRBV4-2
clone_size: once
cdr3_nt: TGTGCCAGCAGCCAAGAGGGAGGGGGCGCAGGCAATGAGCAGTTCTTC
cdr3_aa: CASSQEGGGAGNEQFF

j_call: TRBJ1-1
d_call: NA
v_call: TRBV9
clone_size: NA
cdr3_nt: TGTGCCAGCAGTCGGTCATCTGGGACGAAGAACACTGAAGCTTTCTTT
cdr3_aa: CASSRSSGTKNTEAFF

j_call: TRBJ1-1
d_call: NA
v_call: TRBV25-1
clone_size: NA
cdr3_nt: TGTGCCAGCAGTGATAGACCTAGAGGGGACACTGAAGCTTTCTTT
cdr3_aa: CASSDRPRGDTEAFF

j_call: TRBJ2-1
d_call: NA
v_call: TRBV19
clone_size: NA
cdr3_nt: TGTGCCAGTAGTAGGGGAGTGGGCGATGAGCAGTTCTTC
cdr3_aa: CASSRGVGDEQFF

j_call: TRBJ2-7
d_call: NA
v_call: TRBV7-8
clone_size: NA
cdr3_nt: TGTGCCAGCAGCTTAGTTCCTAGTTTAAGCGAGCAGTACTTC
cdr3_aa: CASSLVPSLSEQYF

j_call: TRBJ2-1
d_call: NA
v_call: TRBV5-8
clone_size: NA
cdr3_nt: TGTGCCAGCAGCTTTGACAGCTACTCCTACAATGAGCAGTTCTTC
cdr3_aa: CASSFDSYSYNEQFF

j_call: TRBJ2-3
d_call: TRBD2
v_call: TRBV5-1
clone_size: NA
cdr3_nt: TGCGCCAGCAGCTCCGGGACTAGCGGCTCAGATACGCAGTATTTT
cdr3_aa: CASSSGTSGSDTQYF

j_call: TRBJ1-3
d_call: NA
v_call: TRBV6-6
clone_size: NA
cdr3_nt: TGTGCCAGCAGCTACACGCCAGCCGGAAACACCATATATTTT
cdr3_aa: CASSYTPAGNTIYF

j_call: TRBJ2-3
d_call: TRBD1
v_call: TRBV5-1
clone_size: once
cdr3_nt: TGCGCCAGCAGCGTCATCCGGGACAGGGGGACAGATACGCAGTATTTT
cdr3_aa: CASSVIRDRGTDTQYF

j_call: TRBJ2-1
d_call: TRBD1
v_call: TRBV5-8
clone_size: NA
cdr3_nt: TGTGCCATCGCTAACAGGGGGTCTGGAGAGCAGTTCTTC
cdr3_aa: CAIANRGSGEQFF

j_call: TRBJ2-7
d_call: TRBD1
v_call: TRBV27
clone_size: NA
cdr3_nt: TGTGCCAGCAGTGCATATACAGGGGTCTACGAGCAGTACTTC
cdr3_aa: CASSAYTGVYEQYF

j_call: TRBJ1-4
d_call: NA
v_call: TRBV6-5
clone_size: NA
cdr3_nt: TGTGCCAGCAGTTACACCCCCCGAGGGGAAAAACTGTTTTTT
cdr3_aa: CASSYTPRGEKLFF

j_call: TRBJ1-1
d_call: NA
v_call: TRBV6-4
clone_size: NA
cdr3_nt: TGTGCCAGCAGACAGGGACCTTGGGGGGCAAACACTGAAGCTTTCTTT
cdr3_aa: CASRQGPWGANTEAFF

j_call: TRBJ1-1
d_call: TRBD1
v_call: TRBV7-6
clone_size: NA
cdr3_nt: TGTGCCAGCAGCTTGACAGGGGGAACTGAAGCTTTCTTT
cdr3_aa: CASSLTGGTEAFF